These 14 T cell receptor beta chains originate from one sample sequenced in a study of neurological immune-mediated disorders. TCRdb re-derived calls from the 5' RACE reads in MiXCR, one entry per CDR3 protein. The sample holds 81,000 or so distinct CDR3 sequences, 5% to 5.5% seen once. Material: PBMCs. These receptors were collected from a woman aged 30 to 39 with multiple sclerosis.

This clonotype was detected ten times or more. The CDR3 nucleotides read TGTGCCAGCAGCTATAGGGGCTCCTACGAGCAGTACTTC. It specifies CASSYRGSYEQYF. This chain links TRBV11-2 with TRBJ2-7; D is possibly TRBD1 (5 bases). CDR1 and CDR2 (germline): SGHAT, FQNNGV. The CDR3 sequence is 13 residues long. The V end lost 4 bases, the J end lost 0 bases, and 7 bases lay between the germline ends.

This clonotype came up many times. V usage is TRBV5-1 and J usage is TRBJ2-1; 12 bases agree with TRBD1. The CDR3 spans 16 residues. Germline-derived CDR1 and CDR2 are SGHRS and YFSETQ. The junction had 11 bases not matched to a gene; V was cut back by 4 bases and J by 9 bases. The CDR3 DNA sequence: TGCGCCAGCAGCCCGGGGGACAGGGGGCAAGTAGGTGAGCAGTTCTTC. The encoded protein is CASSPGDRGQVGEQFF.

This clonotype was seen ten or more times. The CDR3 bases are TGCAGTGCTCCATCCGGACAGGGCTACAATGAGCAGTTCTTC. Protein product: CSAPSGQGYNEQFF. This rearrangement joins TRBV20-1 to TRBJ2-1, with 8 bases identical to TRBD1. V lost 5 bases to trimming and J lost 3 bases; unmatched junction nucleotides: 6. The CDR3 is 14 amino acids. The germline V gene encodes CDR1 DFQATT and CDR2 SNEGSKA (reference sequence).

The chain carries TRBV20-1 and TRBJ1-5; D not resolved. Between the trimmed V and J ends, which lost 5 bases and 0 bases, there was a span of 11 bases. CDR3 length: 14 residues. The germline V gene encodes CDR1 DFQATT and CDR2 SNEGSKA (reference sequence). Here the CDR3 reads CSAASGLSNQPQHF. CDR3 DNA sequence: TGCAGTGCTGCCTCGGGCCTTAGCAATCAGCCCCAGCATTTT.

In this sample, this clonotype turned up many times. This sequence joins TRBV5-1 and TRBJ2-5; 8 bases are a match to TRBD1. There are 14 residues in the CDR3. Germline V gene lookup returns CDR1 SGHRS and CDR2 YFSETQ. The V gene end was trimmed by 4 bases and the J gene end by 7 bases; junction bases not matched to a gene: 9. CDR3 DNA sequence: TGCGCCAGCAGCATAGCCGGGACAGGCGGGACCCAGTACTTC. This gives the protein CASSIAGTGGTQYF.

This clonotype was observed many times. The chain links TRBV5-1 to TRBJ2-3; no clear D. The CDR3 has 13 amino acids. Trimming removed 0 bases at V and 6 bases at J, with 8 bases between. Germline lookup yields CDR1 SGHRS and CDR2 YFSETQ. CDR3 region: CASSLVVGDTQYF. CDR3 sequence (DNA): TGCGCCAGCAGCTTGGTGGTAGGGGATACGCAGTATTTT.

The sample holds many counts of this clonotype. This sequence joins TRBV20-1 and TRBJ2-7; 13 positions match TRBD2. Per germline, CDR1 DFQATT and CDR2 SNEGSKA (reference sequence). This CDR3 region has 16 residues. With V trimmed by 2 bases and J by 7 bases, 11 bases remained unmatched. CDR3 coding DNA: TGCAGTGCTAGAACCGGGACTAGCGGGAAGCTGGATGAGCAGTACTTC. Its translation is CSARTGTSGKLDEQYF.

This clonotype came up many times. This chain joins TRBV20-1 and TRBJ1-2; the D gene is possibly TRBD1 (6 bases). Germline V gene lookup returns CDR1 DFQATT and CDR2 SNEGSKA (reference sequence). Trimming took off 6 bases at V and 5 bases at J, with 22 bases between the two ends. The CDR3 loop spans 15 amino acids. CDR3 residues: CSAVRRGKGGYGYTF. The CDR3 nucleotides are TGCAGTGCCGTCCGGAGGGGAAAAGGGGGTTATGGCTACACCTTC.

This clonotype has at least ten counts. The V call is TRBV6-4, the J call TRBJ2-2, with TRBD2 matching 10 bases. V shed 5 bases and J 4 bases; nucleotides not matched to a gene: 4. In germline, CDR1 is MRHNA, CDR2 SNTAGT. CDR3 size: 15 residues. As DNA, the CDR3 is TGTGCCAGCAGTCCTAGCGGGGGCGGCACCGGGGAGCTGTTTTTT. It yields the protein CASSPSGGGTGELFF.

This clonotype was seen at least ten times. The chain is built from TRBV5-8 and TRBJ1-6; weak D call: TRBD1 (5 bases). In germline, CDR1 is SGHTS, CDR2 YDEGEE. The CDR3 is 15 amino acids. Trimming removed 6 bases from V and 7 bases from J, with 17 bases in between. The CDR3 DNA follows: TGTGCCAGCACCATGACCGGGGGAAGGAATTCACCCCTCCACTTT. Translated: CASTMTGGRNSPLHF.

A note on this clonotype: With a much larger clone just one base away, this may be a read error. The V call is TRBV11-2, the J call TRBJ2-2; D is ambiguous. This CDR3 region has 12 residues. Germline CDR1 reads SGHAT; CDR2 reads FQNNGV. V dropped 3 bases and J dropped 6 bases, with 5 bases sitting between them. CDR3 nucleotide sequence: TGTGCCAGCAGCTTCGGGTCCGGGGAGCTGTTTTTT. It encodes CASSFGSGELFF.

This clonotype was found many times. The J gene is TRBJ2-2, the V gene TRBV11-2, with D uncertain. The CDR3 runs to 13 residues. The germline V gene has CDR1 SGHAT and CDR2 FQNNGV. Trimming shortened V by 3 bases and J by 1 base, and 3 bases separated the two germline ends. For the CDR3, the DNA is TGTGCCAGCAGCTTGTTGAACACCGGGGAGCTGTTTTTT. Translating it yields CASSLLNTGELFF.

This clonotype was counted many times. V and J are TRBV5-1 and TRBJ2-2; 7 bases are shared with TRBD2. The V gene end was trimmed by 0 bases and the J gene end by 0 bases; junction bases not matched to a gene: 5. This CDR3 spans 17 amino acids. CDR1 SGHRS and CDR2 YFSETQ come from the germline V gene. The CDR3 DNA follows: TGCGCCAGCAGCTTGGCCCGGAGCGGGACGAACACCGGGGAGCTGTTTTTT. Translated, it gives CASSLARSGTNTGELFF.

The rearrangement links TRBV5-5 to TRBJ2-7, with a tentative D call TRBD2 (5 bases). Germline assignment: CDR1 SGHKS and CDR2 YYEKEE (reference sequence). The CDR3 is 14 amino acids. The V end was cut by 2 bases, the J end by 3 bases, with 12 bases between. Here the CDR3 DNA reads TGTGCCAGCAGCTTTACGGAGGACCACTACGAGCAGTACTTC. It specifies CASSFTEDHYEQYF.